This T cell receptor beta chain comes out of a study of cytomegalovirus exposure and HLA in healthy donors. About the research overall: An earlier analysis identified under 130 million unique TCR beta sequences in about 179 million T cells. Study-level points and caveats: Previous analysis showed most TCR beta V segments were productive about 87% or about 30% of the time.

Germline loops: CDR1 SNHLY, CDR2 FYNNEI. V was trimmed by 3 bases and J by 5 bases, leaving 16 bases between them. The CDR3 spans 15 residues. As concerns this clone: Its antigen is not known.

60 Vbeta and 13 Jbeta primers were used in PCR. Using immunoSEQ multiplex PCR, the repertoire was profiled, and TCRdb retains in-frame clones only, with some absent. Of some 110,000 clones listed, about 60% are singletons. The sequence derives from a woman in her twenties or thirties in good health and CMV-seronegative. The sequenced sample was PBMCs. The chain links TRBV2 to TRBJ2-5; possible D gene TRBD2, 6 bases. The CDR3 reads CASSEATRREETQYF. The CDR3 DNA sequence: TGTGCCAGCAGTGAGGCGACTAGGAGGGAGGAGACCCAGTACTTC.